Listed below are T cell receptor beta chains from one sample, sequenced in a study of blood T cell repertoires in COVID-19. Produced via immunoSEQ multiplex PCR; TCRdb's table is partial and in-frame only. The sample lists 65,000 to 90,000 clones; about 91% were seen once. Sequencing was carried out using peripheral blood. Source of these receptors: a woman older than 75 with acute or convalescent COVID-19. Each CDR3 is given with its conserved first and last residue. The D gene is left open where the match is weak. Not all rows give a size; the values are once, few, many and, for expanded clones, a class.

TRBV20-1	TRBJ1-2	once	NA	TGCAGTGCTAGTAATAGCGGGGGCTACACCTTC	CSASNSGGYTF
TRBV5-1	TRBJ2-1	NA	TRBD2	TGCGCCAGCAGCTTGGGGGCGGGAGCGAACAATGAGCAGTTCTTC	CASSLGAGANNEQFF
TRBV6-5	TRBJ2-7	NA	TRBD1	TGTGCCAGCAACCCGGGACAGGGGGGATTATACGAGCAGTACTTC	CASNPGQGGLYEQYF
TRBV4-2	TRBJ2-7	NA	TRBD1	TGTGCCAGCAGCCTTGGACAGGGGGACGAGGAGCAGTACTTC	CASSLGQGDEEQYF
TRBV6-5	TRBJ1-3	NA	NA	TGTGCCAGTTCTTTGTCTGGAAACACCATATATTTT	CASSLSGNTIYF
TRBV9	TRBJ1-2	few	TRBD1	TGTGCCAGCAGCGCCCGGACAGGGTACGACGATGGCTACACCTTC	CASSARTGYDDGYTF
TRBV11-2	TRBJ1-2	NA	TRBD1	TGTGCCAGCAGCCCCGGACAGGGGTTGGGCTACACCTTC	CASSPGQGLGYTF
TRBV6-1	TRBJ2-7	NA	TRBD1	TGTGCCAGCAGTGAAGCGGTGACGGGGTTACAGGGGCTACACTTC	CASSEAVTGLQGLHF
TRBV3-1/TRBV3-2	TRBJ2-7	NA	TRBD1	TGTGCCAGCAGCCTGACAGGGCCCTACGAGCAGTACTTC	CASSLTGPYEQYF
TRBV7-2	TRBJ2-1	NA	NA	TGTGCCAGCAGCTTAGTGGGCTCAGGAGGCAATGAGCAGTTCTTC	CASSLVGSGGNEQFF
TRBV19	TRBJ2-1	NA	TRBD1	TGTGCCAGTAGTATAAGAGGGTCCGGGACAGCCAACAATGAGCAGTTCTTC	CASSIRGSGTANNEQFF
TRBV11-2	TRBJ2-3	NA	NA	TGTGCCAGCAGCTTTATCCCCGAGAGGAGCACAGATACGCAGTATTTT	CASSFIPERSTDTQYF
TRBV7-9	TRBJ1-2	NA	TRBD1	TGTGCCAGCAGCCGTGACAGGGACTATGGCTACACCTTC	CASSRDRDYGYTF
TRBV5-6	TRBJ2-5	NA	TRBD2	TGTGCCAGCAACTTCCTCCGACTAGCGGGGGACCAAGAGACCCAGTACTTC	CASNFLRLAGDQETQYF
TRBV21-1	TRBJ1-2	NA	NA	TGTGCCAGCAGCATCGAGCGAGAGACGGAACCCTATGGCTACACCTTC	CASSIERETEPYGYTF
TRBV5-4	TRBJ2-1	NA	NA	TGTGCCAGCAGCCTTCGTTCTGGGGGGGCATCTGAGCAGTTCTTC	CASSLRSGGASEQFF
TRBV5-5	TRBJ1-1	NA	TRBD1	TGTGCCAGCAGCCTGGGGACAGTAATGAACACTGAAGCTTTCTTT	CASSLGTVMNTEAFF
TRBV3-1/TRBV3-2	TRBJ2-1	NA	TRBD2	TGTGCCAGCAGCCAAGTTCCGGGACTAGCGACCAATGAGCAGTTCTTC	CASSQVPGLATNEQFF
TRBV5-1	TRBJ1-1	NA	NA	TGCGCCAGCAGCCATAATGGAGGAGGAGGGACTGAAGCTTTCTTT	CASSHNGGGGTEAFF
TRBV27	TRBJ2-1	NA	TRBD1	TGTGCCAGCAGGGGACAGACCCCCAGCTCCTACAATGAGCAGTTCTTC	CASRGQTPSSYNEQFF
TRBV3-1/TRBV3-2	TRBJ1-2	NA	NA	TGTGCCAGCAGCCAGCCAGGTGAATCGTGGGGCTACACCTTC	CASSQPGESWGYTF
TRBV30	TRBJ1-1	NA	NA	TGTGCCTGGAGTGCGGGAGGGAACACTGAAGCTTTCTTT	CAWSAGGNTEAFF
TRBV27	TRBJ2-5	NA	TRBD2	TGTGCCAGCAGTTTAGGGAGCGGGGGGTGGACCCAGTACTTC	CASSLGSGGWTQYF
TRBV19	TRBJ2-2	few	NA	TGTGCCAGTAGTATAGGAGGGCCAGGCGGGCTGTTTTTT	CASSIGGPGGLFF
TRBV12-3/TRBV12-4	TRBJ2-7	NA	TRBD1	TGTGCCAGCAGTTACACAGGGGGCGAGCAGTACTTC	CASSYTGGEQYF
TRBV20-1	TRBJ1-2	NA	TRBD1	TGCAGTGCTAGTAAACAGGGGAAGGATGGCTACACCTTC	CSASKQGKDGYTF
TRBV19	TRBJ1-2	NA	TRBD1	TGTGCCAGTAGACGGGACAGGGCTAACTATGGCTACACCTTC	CASRRDRANYGYTF